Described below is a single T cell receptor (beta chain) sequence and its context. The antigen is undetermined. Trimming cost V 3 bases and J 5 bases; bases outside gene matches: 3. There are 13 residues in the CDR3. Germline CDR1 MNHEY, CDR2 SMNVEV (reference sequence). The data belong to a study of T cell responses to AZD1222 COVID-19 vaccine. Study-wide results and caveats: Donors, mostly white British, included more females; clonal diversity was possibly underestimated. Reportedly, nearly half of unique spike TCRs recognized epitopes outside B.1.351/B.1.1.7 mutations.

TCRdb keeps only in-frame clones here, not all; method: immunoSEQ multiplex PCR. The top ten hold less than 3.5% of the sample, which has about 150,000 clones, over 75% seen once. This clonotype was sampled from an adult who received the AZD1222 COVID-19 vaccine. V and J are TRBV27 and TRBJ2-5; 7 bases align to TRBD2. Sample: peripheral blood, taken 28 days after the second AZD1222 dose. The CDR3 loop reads CASSFGGRETQYF. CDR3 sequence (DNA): TGTGCCAGCAGTTTCGGGGGGAGGGAGACCCAGTACTTC.